This TCR beta chain was recovered during a study of vaccination effects on CD4 cells after COVID-19. The ViraFEST assay expanded antigen-specific CD4+ T cells with viral peptide pools before sequencing. Following culture for about ten days, CD4+ T cells were isolated. Each vaccine recipient was nucleocapsid antibody negative and had no prior SARS-CoV-2 infection. Germline V gene sequence: CDR1 SGHNT, CDR2 YENEEA. The CDR3 sequence is 13 residues long. The V gene lost 2 bases and the J gene lost 5 bases, with 10 bases spanning the gap. The method was immunoSEQ multiplex PCR; TCRdb's version includes in-frame clones alone and lacks a portion of them. This table holds fewer than 30,000 clones, 72% found once. With regard to this clone: Its antigen is unidentified.

The chain is built from TRBV11-3 and TRBJ2-7, with D possibly matching TRBD2 (6 bases). This clonotype was sampled from a human donor who received a COVID-19 vaccine. Source: CD4+ T cells from PBMCs cultured with SARS-CoV-2 spike peptides, taken before COVID-19 vaccination. CDR3 region: CASSLTGSDEQYF. The CDR3 bases are TGTGCCAGCAGCTTAACCGGGAGCGACGAGCAGTACTTC.